This TCR beta chain was obtained from a study of cytomegalovirus exposure and HLA in healthy donors. Study summary: One earlier analysis, a look at approximately 180 million T cells, found 100 million to 130 million unique TCR beta sequences.

Vbeta (60) and Jbeta (13) primers were used in the PCR. The data were produced by immunoSEQ multiplex PCR, yet TCRdb's version contains in-frame clones alone and is incomplete. The repertoire consists of 95,000 to 150,000 clones, with 77% occurring once and the leading ten covering roughly 4%. The J segment lost 0 bases and the V segment lost 6 bases, leaving 24 bases of the junction unmatched. Germline CDR1 reads LNHDA; CDR2 reads SQIVND (reference sequence). The CDR3 covers 22 residues. A word on this clone: Distinct nucleotide sequences in the sample also encode this CDR3.

The chain recombines TRBV19 with TRBJ1-5, with 9 bases identical to TRBD1. Material for sequencing was PBMCs. The receptor was isolated from a human donor in good health. Here the CDR3 reads CASSGGMATPGQGPVSNQPQHF. As DNA, the CDR3 is TGTGCCAGTAGCGGGGGAATGGCAACTCCGGGACAGGGTCCCGTTAGCAATCAGCCCCAGCATTTT.